The entry below describes one T cell receptor beta chain. V was trimmed by 1 base and J by 0 bases, leaving 13 bases between them. The CDR3 totals 17 residues. The germline V gene has CDR1 MDHEN and CDR2 SYDVKM. How the authors handled the data: How many nucleated cells were present was estimated from reference gene primer amplification. The method was immunoSEQ multiplex PCR; TCRdb's version includes in-frame clones alone and lacks a portion of them. The DNA gave D and trimming, while V, J and clone size come from that table. The sample lists about 230,000 clones, 70% to 90% occurring once. Cohorts were assigned according to the clinical history that participants reported. This specimen comes from a study of blood T cell repertoires in COVID-19. Across the study: Both acute and convalescent COVID-19 samples were obtained from the United States, Italy and Spain.

J is TRBJ1-5 and V is TRBV28, with D maybe TRBD1 (6 bases). Sequencing input: PBMCs or T cells enriched from blood (not recorded which). This clonotype was sampled from a man in his thirties or forties who had recovered from COVID-19. The CDR3 sequence: CASSLLQGLYSNQPQHF. CDR3 DNA sequence: TGTGCCAGCAGTTTATTACAGGGACTATATAGCAATCAGCCCCAGCATTTT.